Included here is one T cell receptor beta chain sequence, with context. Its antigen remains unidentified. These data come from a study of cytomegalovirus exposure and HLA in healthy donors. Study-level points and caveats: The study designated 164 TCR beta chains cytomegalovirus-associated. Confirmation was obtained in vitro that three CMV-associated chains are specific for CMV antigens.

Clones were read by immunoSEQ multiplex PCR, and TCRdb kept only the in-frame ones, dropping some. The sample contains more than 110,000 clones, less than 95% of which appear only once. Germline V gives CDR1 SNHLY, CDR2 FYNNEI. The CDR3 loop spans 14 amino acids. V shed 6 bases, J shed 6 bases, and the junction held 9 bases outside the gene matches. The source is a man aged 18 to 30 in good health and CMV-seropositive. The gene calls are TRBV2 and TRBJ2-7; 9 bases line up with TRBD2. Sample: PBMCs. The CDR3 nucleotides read TGTGCCAGCAGGGATCTAGCGGGAAGGCCCGAGCAGTACTTC. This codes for CASRDLAGRPEQYF.